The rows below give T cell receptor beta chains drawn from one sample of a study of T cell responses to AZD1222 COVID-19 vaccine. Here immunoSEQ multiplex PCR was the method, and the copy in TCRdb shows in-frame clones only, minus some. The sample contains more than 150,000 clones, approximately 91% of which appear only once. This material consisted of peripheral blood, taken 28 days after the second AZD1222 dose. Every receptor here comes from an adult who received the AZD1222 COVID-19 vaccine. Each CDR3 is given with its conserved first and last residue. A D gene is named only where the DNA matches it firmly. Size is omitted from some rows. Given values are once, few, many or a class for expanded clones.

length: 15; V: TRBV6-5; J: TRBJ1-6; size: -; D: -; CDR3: CASRQSDSYNSPLHF; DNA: TGTGCCAGTAGACAGTCAGACTCCTATAATTCACCCCTCCACTTT
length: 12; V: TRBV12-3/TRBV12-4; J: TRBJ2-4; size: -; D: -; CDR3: CASSMAKNIQYF; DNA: TGTGCCAGCAGCATGGCCAAAAACATTCAGTACTTC
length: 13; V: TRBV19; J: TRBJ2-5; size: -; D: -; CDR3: CASSIESRETQYF; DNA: TGTGCCAGTAGTATAGAGTCCCGGGAGACCCAGTACTTC
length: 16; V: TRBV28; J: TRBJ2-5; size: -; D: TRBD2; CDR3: CASSLSAGGPRETQYF; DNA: TGTGCCAGCAGTTTATCGGCGGGAGGGCCCAGAGAGACCCAGTACTTC
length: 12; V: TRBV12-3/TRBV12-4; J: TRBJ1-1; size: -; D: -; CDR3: CASSLNLGEAFF; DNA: TGTGCCAGCAGTTTAAATCTGGGCGAAGCTTTCTTT
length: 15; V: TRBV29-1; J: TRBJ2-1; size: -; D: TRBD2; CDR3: CSVGALAGDVNEQFF; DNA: TGCAGCGTGGGGGCCCTAGCGGGAGATGTGAATGAGCAGTTCTTC
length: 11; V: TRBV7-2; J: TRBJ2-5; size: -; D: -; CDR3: CASSSGPTTYF; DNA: TGTGCCAGCAGCTCGGGACCAACGACGTACTTC
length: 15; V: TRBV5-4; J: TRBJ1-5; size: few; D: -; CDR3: CASSFGGADNQPQHF; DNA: TGTGCCAGCAGCTTTGGAGGGGCCGACAATCAGCCCCAGCATTTT
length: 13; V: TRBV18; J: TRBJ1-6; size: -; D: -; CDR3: CASSPLLDSPLHF; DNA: TGTGCCAGCTCACCACTGTTAGATTCACCCCTCCACTTT
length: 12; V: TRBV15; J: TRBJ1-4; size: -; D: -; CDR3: CATSRAEEKLFF; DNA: TGTGCCACCAGTCGGGCGGAAGAAAAACTGTTTTTT
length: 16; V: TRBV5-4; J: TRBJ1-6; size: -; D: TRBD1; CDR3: CASSLTTGTGNSPLHF; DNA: TGTGCCAGCAGCTTAACGACCGGGACAGGGAATTCACCCCTCCACTTT
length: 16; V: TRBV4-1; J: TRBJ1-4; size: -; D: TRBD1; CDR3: CASSPRRDRGNEKLFF; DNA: TGCGCCAGCAGCCCCAGGAGGGACAGGGGAAATGAAAAACTGTTTTTT
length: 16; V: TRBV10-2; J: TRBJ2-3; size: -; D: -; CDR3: CASFPTPRRPTDTQYF; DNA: TGCGCCAGTTTCCCCACGCCGAGGAGGCCCACAGATACGCAGTATTTT
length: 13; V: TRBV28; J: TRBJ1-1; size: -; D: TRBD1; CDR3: CASSTGGPTEAFF; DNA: TGTGCCAGCAGTACAGGGGGCCCCACTGAAGCTTTCTTT
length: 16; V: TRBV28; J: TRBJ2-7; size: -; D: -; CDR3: CASSSSSLTASYEQYF; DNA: TGTGCCAGCAGTAGTTCTTCGCTGACAGCCTCCTACGAGCAGTACTTC
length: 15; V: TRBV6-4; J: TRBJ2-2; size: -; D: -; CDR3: CASSGPQGRNGELFF; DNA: TGTGCCAGCAGTGGGCCCCAGGGTCGTAACGGGGAGCTGTTTTTT
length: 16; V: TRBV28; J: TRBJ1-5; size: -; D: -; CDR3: CASSLGRILRTQPQHF; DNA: TGTGCCAGCAGTTTAGGTAGGATTCTGCGGACTCAGCCCCAGCATTTT
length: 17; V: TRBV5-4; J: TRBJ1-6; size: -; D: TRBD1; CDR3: CASSGGTGERDNSPLHF; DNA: TGTGCCAGCAGCGGCGGGACAGGGGAAAGAGATAATTCACCCCTCCACTTT
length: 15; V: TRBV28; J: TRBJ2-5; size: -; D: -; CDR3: CASSLYRAVQETQYF; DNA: TGTGCCAGCAGTTTATACCGGGCTGTCCAAGAGACCCAGTACTTC
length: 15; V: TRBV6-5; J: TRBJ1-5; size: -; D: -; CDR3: CASTLSSVRDQPQHF; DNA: TGTGCCAGCACCCTCTCCTCAGTCAGAGATCAGCCCCAGCATTTT
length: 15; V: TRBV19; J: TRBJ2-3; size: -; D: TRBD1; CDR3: CASSARDRLADTQYF; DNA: TGTGCCAGTAGTGCTAGGGACAGGCTAGCGGATACGCAGTATTTT
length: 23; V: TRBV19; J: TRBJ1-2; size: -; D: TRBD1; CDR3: CASSIDPYQPSGQHSLFPYGYTF; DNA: TGTGCCAGTAGTATAGATCCTTACCAGCCTTCGGGACAGCACTCCTTATTCCCCTATGGCTACACCTTC